This T cell receptor (beta chain) stems from a study of T cells in localized non-small cell lung cancer (dated by TCRdb to between 2020 and 2021). As for the study more broadly: Comparing tumors with uninvolved tumor-adjacent lungs, the study looked at the T cell repertoires of approximately 250 patients with early-stage NSCLC. A mean age of around 66 years was recorded for the NSCLC patients, of whom 120 to 150 were male and more than 95 were female. The cohort was made up of fewer than 250 treatment-naive NSCLC patients whose localized lung tumors had been resected. Overall study outcomes, separate from this receptor: Uninvolved tumor-adjacent lung showed the highest T cell clonality, higher than tumor, which suggests more focused antigenic responses in the uninvolved tumor-adjacent lung. A median of approximately 53 of the top 100 tumor clones turned up in the paired uninvolved adjacent lung, and under 30 of those clones also ranked among the top 100 of that same adjacent lung. Because multi-region sequencing of the tumors was not done, intratumor heterogeneity could not be ruled out. Because the study design was exploratory, TCR variables were selected using unadjusted p-values without false-discovery rate correction. Longer overall survival was associated with higher T cell density in blood, whereas shorter survival was associated with higher clonality in adjacent lung.

At diagnosis, peripheral blood, uninvolved tumor-adjacent lung and tumor were collected and were preserved as a mix of fresh-frozen and FFPE material. Of note for this clone: Its antigen is still unknown. No much larger clone exists at a distance of one base, and base qualities are not known.

The CDR3 starts with the cysteine, ends with the phenylalanine, and has 14 residues. The CDR3 DNA has 42 bases and is translated from base 1. V gives up 4 bases and J gives up 4 bases, and the segment between their germline ends measures 13 bases. Reading the germline V gene gives CDR1 MDHEN and CDR2 SYDVKM. The immunoSEQ Assay was used to sequence TCR beta CDR3 regions from DNA. Processing in the source paper ran as follows. To compute T cell density, TCR beta template counts were normalized to usable DNA, which was estimated by amplifying housekeeping genes. Using the preseqR package, richness was estimated by extrapolating to 120,000 templates for tissue samples and 400,000 templates for PBMC samples. Clonality was defined as one minus Pielou's evenness. To identify tissue-enriched TCRs, differential abundance testing was run on productive amino-acid clonotypes with a minimum total count of 5 and an alpha of 0.1. The Jaccard Index and the Morisita Overlap Index were used to quantify repertoire overlap between compartments. TCR beta CDR3s were clustered by GLIPH together with public tetramer-defined viral CDR3s, and at least three viral sequences plus V-gene enrichment were required for viral motifs. This immuneACCESS table, as held by TCRdb, lists in-frame sequences with V and J called but not all clones. Of the missing ones, under half trace to an unresolved V gene in checked studies; the others have no known cause. The V and J calls and the clone size are those of that table, but D and trimming were determined from the DNA. The sample records 1,500 to 2,000 clones, under 35% of which are singletons. More than 10% of the sample belongs to the ten largest clones.

This clonotype was sampled from a female donor over 55 with stage II lung adenocarcinoma. The rearrangement joined TRBV28 to TRBJ1-2, with TRBD1 tentatively as D gene (5 bases match). The sample in question was lung tumor tissue, obtained before any cancer treatment. The CDR3 reads as follows: CASSSPDRVYGYTF. The nucleotide sequence is TGTGCCAGCAGTTCGCCCGACAGAGTCTATGGCTACACCTTC.